These 14 T cell receptor beta chains were sequenced from one sample in a study of blood T cells in healthy people across ages. A second PCR of 7 to 11 cycles used a sample-barcoded 5' primer and a J-beta primer mix. Using its own MiXCR run on the 5' RACE reads, TCRdb lists one record per CDR3 protein. This table holds about 640,000 distinct CDR3 sequences, around 31% found once. The sample was blood. These receptors came from a woman of 80 years or more in good health.

The chain employs TRBV7-9 and TRBJ2-1; no definite D call. Deletions cut 5 bases from V and 10 bases from J, with 15 bases between. Per germline, CDR1 SEHNR and CDR2 FQNEAQ (reference sequence). The CDR3 extends over 13 amino acids. The CDR3 DNA is TGTGCCAGCAGCGAAGGTAACACTGGGGAGCAGTTCTTC. Its translation: CASSEGNTGEQFF.

This clonotype has ten or more counts. The chain links TRBV29-1 to TRBJ2-3; 10 nucleotides agree with TRBD1. The CDR3 is made up of 13 amino acids. Per the germline V gene, CDR1 is SQVTM and CDR2 is ANQGSEA. Germline trimming cut 7 bases from V and 4 bases from J; bases unmatched to any gene: 5. The CDR3 bases are TGCAGCGGAGGACAGGGGGTTTCAGATACGCAGTATTTT. It specifies CSGGQGVSDTQYF.

DNA for the CDR3: TGTGCCAGCAGCTACCAGCGCGACAGGTCTGAAGCTTTCTTT. It translates to CASSYQRDRSEAFF. The V gene is TRBV7-2, the J gene TRBJ1-1; perhaps TRBD1 as D (6 bases). Germline V gene lookup returns CDR1 SGHTA and CDR2 FQGNSA. V was shortened by 4 bases and J by 6 bases, with 15 bases between the two germline ends. The CDR3 has 14 residues.

This clonotype occurred a few times. This chain links TRBV29-1 with TRBJ2-7, with 8 bases that match TRBD2. Trimming at V came to 2 bases and at J to 7 bases, leaving 10 bases not matched to a gene. The CDR3 is made up of 14 amino acids. CDR1 is SQVTM, CDR2 ANQGSEA, per germline. The CDR3 DNA sequence: TGCAGCGTTGAAATGCGGGGGGACACTAATGAGCAGTACTTC. It translates to CSVEMRGDTNEQYF.

To note about this clonotype: This could be a read error, since a much larger clone is one nucleotide away. The chain is built from TRBV7-2 and TRBJ1-6; 8 bases line up with TRBD1. Germline V gene lookup returns CDR1 SGHTA and CDR2 FQGNSA. The CDR3 has 16 residues. In nucleotides, the CDR3 is TGTGCCAGCAGCCTGAGACAGGGGTTAAATAATTCACCCCCCCACTTT. As protein: CASSLRQGLNNSPPHF. The whole variable domain, remainder taken from reference TRBV7-2 and TRBJ1-6, is GAGVSQSPSNKVTEKGKDVELRCDPISGHTALYWYRQSLGQGLEFLIYFQGNSAPDKSGLPSDRFSAERTGGSVSTLTIQRTQQEDSAVYLCASSLRQGLNNSPPHFGNGTRLTVT.

This clonotype was counted at least ten times. V usage is TRBV4-1 and J usage is TRBJ2-5; TRBD2 agrees at 7 bases. This CDR3 has 16 residues. The ends lost 0 bases at V and 2 bases at J; junction bases unmatched: 6. Per the germline V gene, CDR1 is MGHRA and CDR2 is YSYEKL. CDR3 sequence (DNA): TGCGCCAGCAGCCAAGATCTGGGAGCGGGGCAAGAGACCCAGTACTTC. This gives the protein CASSQDLGAGQETQYF.

V and J are TRBV30 and TRBJ2-7; no firm D call. CDR1 GTSNPN and CDR2 SVGIG come from the germline V gene (reference sequence). The CDR3 length is 13 residues. The V and J ends lost 0 bases and 3 bases respectively, with 9 bases between them. CDR3: CAWSVGSNYEQYF. The CDR3 DNA sequence: TGTGCCTGGAGTGTCGGCAGCAACTACGAGCAGTACTTC.

The table lists this clonotype with many counts. The CDR3 bases are TGTGCCAGCAGCGGGGTCGCGGGAGACCTGGGCGGGGAGCTGTTTTTT. Translating gives CASSGVAGDLGGELFF. The chain employs TRBV9 and TRBJ2-2; TRBD2 agrees at 7 bases. From germline, CDR1 is SGDLS and CDR2 YYNGEE. Trimming took 3 bases from V and 7 from J; bases not matched to a gene: 12. The CDR3 loop spans 16 amino acids.

This clonotype was counted a few times. It may be a read error: a sequence one base away is much more abundant. This rearrangement joins TRBV4-1 to TRBJ1-6, with unresolved D. V dropped 0 bases and J dropped 6 bases, with 12 bases sitting between them. Germline CDR1 and CDR2: MGHRA and YSYEKL. The CDR3 has 16 amino acids. The CDR3 spells CASSQDRGRTNSPLHF. Here the CDR3 DNA reads TGCGCCAGCAGCCAAGATAGAGGGAGGACTAATTCACCCCTCCACTTT.

In the case of this clonotype: Being one base from a much bigger clone, this may be a read error. The rearrangement links TRBV2 to TRBJ2-1; 9 bases align to TRBD2. The DNA matches TRBJ2-7 better at its end, which makes the J call doubtful. CDR3 length equals 13 residues. The germline CDR1 and CDR2 sequences are SNHLY and FYNNEI. CDR3: CAGSGGTYNEQYF. The CDR3, as DNA: TGTGCCGGCAGCGGGGGGACCTACAATGAGCAGTACTTC.

This clonotype was found a few times. J is TRBJ2-1 and V is TRBV9; TRBD2 matches 9 bases. The V segment lost 0 bases and the J segment 2 bases; nucleotides outside the gene matches: 6. Germline-derived CDR1 and CDR2 are SGDLS and YYNGEE. This CDR3 is built from 17 residues. The CDR3 protein is CASSVATRGGPYNEQFF. The CDR3 DNA sequence: TGTGCCAGCAGCGTAGCTACGCGGGGGGGCCCCTACAATGAGCAGTTCTTC.

In regard to this clonotype: A much larger clone lies one base from this, so it may be a read error. The DNA of the CDR3 is TGTGCCACCACAGGGAGGGAAGGCAGCGGGCAGTACTTC. Protein: CATTGREGSGQYF. This chain uses TRBV6-5 with TRBJ2-5; TRBD2 is a possible D gene (7 bases). CDR3 length equals 13 residues. Per germline, CDR1 MNHEY and CDR2 SVGAGI. V gave up 10 bases and J gave up 11 bases, with 23 bases separating them.

V and J are TRBV7-2 and TRBJ1-1; D gene ambiguous. V lost 5 bases and J 11 bases, leaving 15 bases between the germline ends. This CDR3 has 12 residues. Germline V gives CDR1 SGHTA, CDR2 FQGNSA. The CDR3 DNA is TGTGCCAGCAGCCCCGACCGTCGTTGGGCTTTCTTT. Translated: CASSPDRRWAFF. Combining the CDR3 with reference TRBV7-2 and TRBJ1-1 gives the whole variable domain GAGVSQSPSNKVTEKGKDVELRCDPISGHTALYWYRQSLGQGLEFLIYFQGNSAPDKSGLPSDRFSAERTGGSVSTLTIQRTQQEDSAVYLCASSPDRRWAFFGQGTRLTVV.

This clonotype was found once. One end of the junction fails to match germline, which may point to a read error. This rearrangement joins TRBV12-3 or TRBV12-4 to TRBJ2-3; D unclear. CDR3 length: 14 residues. This CDR3 reads CASSLDGLADAQYF. The CDR3 DNA follows: TGTGCCAGCAGTTTAGACGGGTTAGCAGATGCGCAGTATTTT.